This passage covers 5 T cell receptor beta chains from one sample sequenced in a study of response to subunit inactivated influenza vaccine. MiXCR, run by TCRdb on the RT-PCR reads, gives a single entry per CDR3 protein. The table has 300,000 to 350,000 distinct CDR3 sequences, less than 25% seen once; the top ten hold about 10%. The specimen was PBMCs from blood, collected 21 months after vaccination. The receptor set was obtained from a man aged 45 to 75 who received an inactivated influenza vaccine.

This clonotype was counted a few times. The CDR3: CSARGDREQFWRETQYF. CDR3 DNA: TGCAGTGCTAGAGGAGACAGGGAACAATTTTGGCGAGAGACCCAGTACTTC. V is TRBV20-1 and J is TRBJ2-5; 7 bases line up with TRBD1. V lost 1 base and J lost 4; bases outside the gene matches: 15. In germline, CDR1 is DFQATT, CDR2 SNEGSKA (reference sequence). The CDR3 extends over 17 amino acids.

The chain joins TRBV9 to TRBJ2-2, with 12 bases that match TRBD1. CDR3 size: 16 residues. Germline V gene sequence: CDR1 SGDLS, CDR2 YYNGEE. V was clipped by 4 bases and J by 5 bases; unmatched bases: 6. The CDR3 here is CASSFQGQGATGELFF. CDR3 DNA: TGTGCCAGCAGCTTCCAGGGACAGGGGGCGACCGGGGAGCTGTTTTTT.

This clonotype was counted between two and nine times. The V call is TRBV2, the J call TRBJ2-7, with D perhaps given as TRBD1 or TRBD2 (5 bases each). Per the germline V gene, CDR1 is SNHLY and CDR2 is FYNNEI. The CDR3 totals 13 residues. Between the trimmed V and J ends, which lost 4 bases and 10 bases, there was a span of 17 bases. CDR3 protein: CASSVERKGVQYF. The DNA for the CDR3 is TGTGCCAGCAGTGTAGAGCGGAAAGGGGTTCAGTACTTC.

The chain combines TRBV11-2 with TRBJ2-4; 11 bases match TRBD2. The V gene's germline CDR1 is SGHAT and CDR2 FQNNGV. This CDR3 is 16 amino acids long. Trimming at V came to 2 bases and at J to 7 bases, leaving 7 bases not matched to a gene. The CDR3 protein is CASSLRAGLAVNIQYF. For the CDR3, the DNA is TGTGCCAGCAGCTTACGGGCGGGACTAGCGGTTAACATTCAGTACTTC.

This clonotype was recorded many times. This rearrangement joins TRBV10-2 to TRBJ2-7, with D tentatively TRBD1 (6 bases). Germline CDR1 and CDR2: WSHSY and SAAADI. V was clipped by 8 bases and J by 2 bases, with 16 bases between them. This CDR3 has 14 residues. The CDR3 is CASGVQGLAYEQYF. The CDR3 DNA reads TGCGCCAGCGGGGTACAGGGCTTGGCCTACGAGCAGTACTTC.